These 9 T cell receptor beta chains originate from one sample sequenced in a study of T cells after yellow fever vaccination. TCRdb ran MiXCR on the 5' RACE reads and lists one entry per CDR3 protein. The sample has approximately 300,000 distinct CDR3 sequences; around 7% are singletons. Material: PBMCs, obtained roughly 45 days after the first yellow fever vaccination. These receptors were taken from a man between 18 and 35 years old who received the YFV17D yellow fever vaccine.

This clonotype was counted many times. The V gene is TRBV28, the J gene TRBJ2-7, with D tentatively TRBD2 (5 bases). The V gene lost 4 bases and the J gene lost 3 bases, with 10 bases spanning the gap. Germline CDR1 and CDR2: MDHEN and SYDVKM. The CDR3 runs 13 residues. The CDR3 reads CASSSGFLYEQYV. CDR3 nucleotide sequence: TGTGCCAGCAGTTCGGGGTTCCTCTACGAGCAGTACGTC.

The chain joins TRBV7-2 to TRBJ1-3; 9 positions agree with TRBD1. CDR1 and CDR2 (germline): SGHTA, FQGNSA. CDR3 length: 12 residues. The J segment lost 14 bases and the V segment lost 7 bases, leaving 9 bases of the junction unmatched. The CDR3 here is CASNLGQGKVYF. The CDR3 coding sequence is TGTGCCAGCAACCTAGGACAGGGGAAAGTATATTTT.

This clonotype turned up a few times. This chain joins TRBV12-3 or TRBV12-4 and TRBJ1-6, with D uncertain. The CDR3 runs to 16 residues. V lost 5 bases and J 0 bases, leaving 11 bases between the germline ends. CDR3 in DNA: TGTGCCAGCAGTGCCTCTGCCTCCTCCTATAATTCACCCCTCCACTTT. Translated: CASSASASSYNSPLHF.

This clonotype was seen repeatedly, ten times or more. The CDR3, as DNA: TGTGCCAGCACCTCCAGGGTTAGTGGCTACACCTTC. Translating gives CASTSRVSGYTF. The chain recombines TRBV12-3 or TRBV12-4 with TRBJ1-2; D is perhaps TRBD1 (5 bases). V was clipped by 7 bases and J by 7 bases, with 13 bases between them. The length of the CDR3 is 12 residues.

In its sample, this clonotype was seen many times. This chain uses TRBV20-1 with TRBJ2-3; D gene ambiguous. CDR3 length: 14 amino acids. The V gene lost 1 base and the J gene lost 7 bases, with 15 bases spanning the gap. Germline V gives CDR1 DFQATT, CDR2 SNEGSKA (reference sequence). This CDR3 is CSARAPKSVNTQYF. The CDR3 DNA sequence: TGCAGTGCTAGAGCCCCGAAGAGTGTCAATACGCAGTATTTT.

This clonotype was seen only a few times. The rearrangement joins TRBV2 to TRBJ2-5; 8 bases agree with TRBD1. The CDR3 is made up of 14 amino acids. In germline, CDR1 is SNHLY, CDR2 FYNNEI. J gave up 4 bases and V 6 bases, and 7 bases lay outside the gene matches. CDR3 protein: CASSAQGAGETQYF. In DNA form, the CDR3 reads TGTGCCAGCAGCGCCCAGGGGGCTGGAGAGACCCAGTACTTC.

This clonotype was seen more than once but under ten times. V and J are TRBV5-1 and TRBJ2-5; possibly TRBD1 or TRBD2 for D (5 bases each). The V end lost 3 bases, the J end lost 4 bases, and 10 bases lay between the germline ends. Per the germline V gene, CDR1 is SGHRS and CDR2 is YFSETQ. This CDR3 has 13 residues. CDR3 region: CASSWDRPETQYF. CDR3 sequence (DNA): TGCGCCAGCAGCTGGGACCGACCAGAGACCCAGTACTTC.

Ten or more counts support this clonotype. The V gene is TRBV7-9, the J gene TRBJ2-7, with TRBD1 matching over 11 bases. Germline V gene lookup returns CDR1 SEHNR and CDR2 FQNEAQ (reference sequence). The junction had 6 bases not matched to a gene; V was cut back by 5 bases and J by 0 bases. This CDR3 has 16 residues. The CDR3 sequence: CASSPGQGANSYEQYF. The DNA of the CDR3 is TGTGCCAGCAGCCCCGGACAGGGGGCGAACTCCTACGAGCAGTACTTC.

This clonotype was counted between two and nine times. This chain links TRBV5-5 with TRBJ2-7; TRBD1 agrees at 7 bases. The V segment lost 3 bases and the J segment 4 bases; nucleotides outside the gene matches: 7. Germline V gene data show CDR1 as SGHKS and CDR2 as YYEKEE (reference sequence). The CDR3 has 14 amino acids. CDR3 nucleotides: TGTGCCAGCAGCTGGGGACAGTTTCTTTACGAGCAGTACTTC. Its protein is CASSWGQFLYEQYF.